These 11 T cell receptor beta chains were all obtained from the same sample, sequenced in a study of T cells in Graves' hyperthyroidism and ophthalmopathy. Authors of the study amplified TCR beta CDR3 regions from RNA transcripts. First-round RT-PCR of the TCR CDR3 relied on the HTBI primer set. TCRdb used MiXCR to reprocess the multiplex PCR reads, holding one entry per CDR3 protein. Among 400,000 or so distinct CDR3 sequences listed, 12% to 15% were seen once. Sequenced input: blood. Receptors originate from an older woman with Graves' ophthalmopathy.

This rearrangement joins TRBV18 to TRBJ2-7; 7 bases match TRBD2. Germline CDR1 KGHSH, CDR2 LQKENI. The J segment lost 2 bases and the V segment lost 3 bases, leaving 10 bases of the junction unmatched. This CDR3 has 16 amino acids. The CDR3 here is CASSPPLTSTPYEQYF. The DNA of the CDR3 is TGTGCCAGCTCACCGCCTTTGACTAGCACTCCCTACGAGCAGTACTTC.

This clonotype appeared many times. The DNA for the CDR3 is TGCGCCAGCAGCTTTTTCGGGAGGGCCACAGATACGCAGTATTTT. Translating it yields CASSFFGRATDTQYF. The chain has TRBV5-1 and TRBJ2-3, with TRBD2 matching over 8 bases. Losses at the gene ends were 2 bases for V and 2 bases for J; bases not matched to a gene: 4. CDR3 size: 15 residues. The germline V gene has CDR1 SGHRS and CDR2 YFSETQ.

J is TRBJ2-1 and V is TRBV9; 7 bases align to TRBD2. Germline lookup yields CDR1 SGDLS and CDR2 YYNGEE. There are 15 residues in the CDR3. After removal of 0 bases from V and 8 bases from J, the junction contained 8 bases not matched to a gene. The CDR3 nucleotides read TGTGCCAGCAGCGTAGGTGGACTAGGAATCGATGAGCAGTTCTTC. As protein: CASSVGGLGIDEQFF.

This chain connects TRBV27 to TRBJ2-7; 7 positions agree with TRBD2. This CDR3 is 15 amino acids long. The trim removed 4 bases at V and 0 bases at J, leaving 6 bases unmatched. The germline V gene encodes CDR1 MNHEY and CDR2 SMNVEV (reference sequence). CDR3 in amino acids: CASSYLRESSYEQYF. As DNA, the CDR3 is TGTGCCAGCAGTTATTTGCGGGAGAGCTCCTACGAGCAGTACTTC.

Ten or more counts support this clonotype. The chain combines TRBV28 with TRBJ2-1; the match to TRBD2 covers 14 bases. J was trimmed by 6 bases and V by 7 bases; bases with no gene match: 8. Germline V CDR1 and CDR2: MDHEN, SYDVKM. CDR3 length: 16 residues. CDR3 coding DNA: TGTGCCAGCACCCGACCCGGGACTAGCGGGAGCAATGAGCAGTTCTTC. This translates into CASTRPGTSGSNEQFF. The full variable domain, completed using reference TRBV28 and TRBJ2-1, is DVKVTQSSRYLVKRTGEKVFLECVQDMDHENMFWYRQDPGLGLRLIYFSYDVKMKEKGDIPEGYSVSREKKERFSLILESASTNQTSMYLCASTRPGTSGSNEQFFGPGTRLTVL.

This clonotype was counted a few times. The CDR3 region is CASSLALYTSTDTQYF. In DNA, the CDR3 is TGCGCCAGCAGCTTGGCGCTCTACACTAGCACAGATACGCAGTATTTT. V usage is TRBV5-1 and J usage is TRBJ2-3; D is uncertain. Germline loops: CDR1 SGHRS, CDR2 YFSETQ. The length of the CDR3 is 16 residues. V lost 0 bases to trimming and J lost 0 bases, with 11 bases between them.

This clonotype came up a few times. J is TRBJ1-5 and V is TRBV7-8; D is possibly TRBD1 (5 bases). Germline CDR1 and CDR2: SGHVS and FQNEAQ. The V and J ends lost 5 bases and 9 bases respectively, with 20 bases between them. The length of the CDR3 is 15 residues. The CDR3 bases are TGTGCCAGCAGCCCCTCGCCGACAGAACTTAGGCCCCAGCATTTT. Its protein is CASSPSPTELRPQHF.

This clonotype was detected ten times or more. This rearrangement joins TRBV12-3 or TRBV12-4 to TRBJ2-1; TRBD1 aligns across 10 bases. The V gene end was trimmed by 3 bases and the J gene end by 6 bases; junction bases not matched to a gene: 11. The CDR3 is made up of 17 amino acids. In nucleotides, the CDR3 is TGTGCCAGCAGTTTTGAGGTCGGGACAGGGGCCGTCAATGAGCAGTTCTTC. Protein: CASSFEVGTGAVNEQFF.

The sample holds many counts of this clonotype. The chain employs TRBV28 and TRBJ2-7; TRBD2 is a possible D gene (5 bases). Germline CDR1 is MDHEN and CDR2 is SYDVKM. The V end was cut by 4 bases, the J end by 0 bases, with 13 bases between. This CDR3 is built from 15 residues. The CDR3 DNA sequence: TGTGCCAGCAGTTCCCTGAGGGAGCCCTCCTACGAGCAGTACTTC. It codes for CASSSLREPSYEQYF.

This clonotype was picked up a small number of times. This chain connects TRBV20-1 to TRBJ2-1; no firm D call. The CDR3 contains 16 residues. Germline CDR1 DFQATT, CDR2 SNEGSKA (reference sequence). V lost 1 base and J 2 bases, leaving 15 bases between the germline ends. DNA of the CDR3: TGCAGTGCTAGAGGTCAGGCATTCGGGCCCTACAATGAGCAGTTCTTC. Encoded protein: CSARGQAFGPYNEQFF.

This chain links TRBV4-1 with TRBJ1-1; no definite D call. The CDR3 runs 15 residues. The V end lost 1 base, the J end lost 0 bases, and 9 bases lay between the germline ends. Germline loops: CDR1 MGHRA, CDR2 YSYEKL. This CDR3 reads CASSQVEALNTEAFF. The CDR3 DNA reads TGCGCCAGCAGCCAAGTAGAAGCGTTGAACACTGAAGCTTTCTTT.